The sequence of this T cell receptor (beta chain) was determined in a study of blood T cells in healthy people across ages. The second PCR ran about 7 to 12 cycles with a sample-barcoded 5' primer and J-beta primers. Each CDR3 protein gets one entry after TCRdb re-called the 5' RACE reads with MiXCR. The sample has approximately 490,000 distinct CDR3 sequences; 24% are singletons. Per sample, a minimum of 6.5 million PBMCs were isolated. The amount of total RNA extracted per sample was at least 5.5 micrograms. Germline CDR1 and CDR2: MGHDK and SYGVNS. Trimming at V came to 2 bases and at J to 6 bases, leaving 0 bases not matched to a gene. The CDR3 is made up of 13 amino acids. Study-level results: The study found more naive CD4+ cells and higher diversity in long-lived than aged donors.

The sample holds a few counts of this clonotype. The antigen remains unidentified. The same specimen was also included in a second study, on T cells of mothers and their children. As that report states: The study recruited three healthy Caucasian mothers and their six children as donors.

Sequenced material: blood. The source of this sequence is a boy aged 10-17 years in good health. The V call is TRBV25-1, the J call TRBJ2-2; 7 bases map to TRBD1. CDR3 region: CASSERGPGELFF. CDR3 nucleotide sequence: TGTGCCAGCAGTGAAAGGGGGCCCGGGGAGCTGTTTTTT.